A single sample is the source of the 16 T cell receptor beta chains below, sequenced in a study. Each CDR3 protein gets one entry after TCRdb re-called the 5' RACE reads with MiXCR. Altogether under 60,000 distinct CDR3 sequences are present, roughly 30% being singletons, with the ten largest covering under 2.5%. Material for sequencing was naive CD4+ T cells sorted from blood. Subset indicated: naive CD4+ T cells, CD4+CD45RA+CD25-. The receptors derive from a female donor with breast cancer.

This clonotype was recorded many times. The J gene is TRBJ1-2, the V gene TRBV4-1; D is unclear. The CDR3 loop spans 14 amino acids. Trimming pared 3 bases from V and 2 bases from J, leaving 10 bases between. Per the germline V gene, CDR1 is MGHRA and CDR2 is YSYEKL. Here the CDR3 reads CASSHPVINYGYTF. In DNA, the CDR3 is TGCGCCAGCAGCCATCCGGTGATAAACTATGGCTACACCTTC.

This sequence joins TRBV11-2 and TRBJ2-1; the match to TRBD2 covers 12 bases. The CDR3 runs to 16 residues. Trimming cost V 5 bases and J 0 bases; bases outside gene matches: 2. Germline CDR1 reads SGHAT; CDR2 reads FQNNGV. This CDR3 is CASSTTSGSSYNEQFF. The CDR3 DNA is TGTGCCAGCAGCACGACTAGCGGGAGCTCCTACAATGAGCAGTTCTTC.

The sample holds a few counts of this clonotype. The chain is built from TRBV20-1 and TRBJ1-1; tentatively, D is TRBD1 (5 bases). The CDR3 consists of 13 residues. The germline V gene encodes CDR1 DFQATT and CDR2 SNEGSKA (reference sequence). Trimming pared 3 bases from V and 7 bases from J, leaving 15 bases between. CDR3: CSASFLGVDEAFF. The CDR3 DNA is TGCAGTGCTAGTTTTCTAGGGGTTGATGAAGCTTTCTTT.

The V and J genes are TRBV20-1 and TRBJ2-3; 10 nucleotides match TRBD2. The CDR3 runs 14 residues. Germline CDR1 reads DFQATT; CDR2 reads SNEGSKA (reference sequence). V was pared by 4 bases and J by 2 bases, with 3 bases of the junction left unmatched. CDR3 nucleotides: TGCAGTGCTAAACTAGCGGGGACCACAGATACGCAGTATTTT. Protein product: CSAKLAGTTDTQYF.

The table lists this clonotype with many counts. The chain recombines TRBV7-2 with TRBJ2-3; maybe TRBD2 (5 bases). CDR1 is SGHTA and CDR2 is FQGNSA in the germline V gene. Trimming took 6 bases from V and 8 from J, leaving 15 bases between them. This CDR3 comprises 13 residues. The CDR3 bases are TGTGCCAGCAGTAACAACCCGGCGGGTACGCAGTATTTT. Its translation: CASSNNPAGTQYF.

This clonotype was seen a handful of times. CDR3 in amino acids: CASSQDRRGNTDTQYF. Here the CDR3 DNA reads TGTGCCAGCAGCCAAGATCGGAGGGGCAACACAGATACGCAGTATTTT. The chain joins TRBV3-1 to TRBJ2-3; a possible D gene is TRBD2 (6 bases). The germline V gene has CDR1 LGHDT and CDR2 YNNKEL (reference sequence). The CDR3 is 16 amino acids. The V gene lost 0 bases and the J gene lost 2 bases, with 12 bases spanning the gap.

The rearrangement links TRBV7-2 to TRBJ2-3; TRBD1 aligns across 9 bases. J lost 4 bases, V lost 7 bases, and 9 bases had no gene match. CDR1 and CDR2 from the germline V gene are SGHTA and FQGNSA. The CDR3 covers 15 residues. This CDR3 is CASTSRGTGSDTQYF. The CDR3, as DNA: TGTGCCAGCACCTCACGAGGGACAGGGTCAGATACGCAGTATTTT.

J is TRBJ1-2 and V is TRBV20-1; 7 bases align to TRBD1. Germline CDR1 DFQATT, CDR2 SNEGSKA (reference sequence). This CDR3 contains 15 residues. Trimming at V came to 5 bases and at J to 7 bases, leaving 16 bases not matched to a gene. The chain's CDR3 is CSAPPPTGPFGGYTF. The DNA for the CDR3 is TGCAGTGCTCCGCCACCGACAGGGCCCTTTGGTGGCTACACCTTC.

This clonotype was observed a handful of times. The CDR3 does not end in the conserved phenylalanine or tryptophan, so this is likely a read error. The chain uses TRBV7-3 and TRBJ1-2; D may be TRBD1 (5 bases). The CDR3 is made up of 15 amino acids. Germline V gene lookup returns CDR1 SGHTA and CDR2 FQGTGA. Trimming stripped 2 bases from V and 5 bases from J, with 15 bases between. The CDR3 here is CASSLSPGPEYGYTY. CDR3 DNA: TGTGCCAGCAGCTTATCCCCGGGGCCAGAGTATGGCTACACCTAC.

Only a few counts were recorded for this clonotype. This chain links TRBV9 with TRBJ2-3, with 9 bases fitting TRBD2. With 2 bases clipped from V and 5 bases from J, the junction kept 9 bases outside the gene matches. The V gene's germline CDR1 is SGDLS and CDR2 YYNGEE. CDR3 length: 16 amino acids. The CDR3, as DNA: TGTGCCAGCAGCGTCGAAATGGGACTAGCAAAAGATACGCAGTATTTT. Translated, it gives CASSVEMGLAKDTQYF.

This clonotype was recorded a few times. The CDR3: CASSEQGASGANVLTF. The DNA of the CDR3 is TGTGCCAGCAGTGAACAGGGGGCCTCTGGGGCCAACGTCCTGACTTTC. The chain couples TRBV6-1 to TRBJ2-6; the match to TRBD1 covers 8 bases. Germline CDR1 and CDR2: MNHNS and SASEGT. This CDR3 has 16 residues. V gave up 2 bases and J gave up 0 bases; unmatched junction bases: 0.

This clonotype has at least ten counts. The chain couples TRBV6-1 to TRBJ2-7; D possibly corresponds to TRBD2 (6 bases). The CDR3 runs to 12 residues. CDR1 MNHNS and CDR2 SASEGT come from the germline V gene. V dropped 2 bases and J dropped 4 bases, with 6 bases sitting between them. The CDR3 reads CASSESGYEQYF. The DNA for the CDR3 is TGTGCCAGCAGTGAAAGCGGGTACGAGCAGTACTTC.

The rearrangement links TRBV29-1 to TRBJ2-5; unclear D gene. With 4 bases removed from V and 1 base from J, the gap between germline ends came to 1 base. CDR3 length: 10 amino acids. In germline, CDR1 is SQVTM, CDR2 ANQGSEA. The CDR3 DNA is TGCAGCGTTGGCCAAGAGACCCAGTACTTC. This sequence encodes CSVGQETQYF.

The gene calls are TRBV7-3 and TRBJ2-1; 16 nucleotides line up with TRBD2. Germline lookup yields CDR1 SGHTA and CDR2 FQGTGA. V trimming: 5 bases; J trimming: 2 bases; junction bases outside the gene matches: 18. This CDR3 is 22 amino acids long. CDR3 sequence reads: CASSERGEGLAGGKGAYNEQFF. DNA for the CDR3: TGTGCCAGCAGCGAAAGAGGGGAGGGACTAGCGGGAGGGAAAGGGGCCTACAATGAGCAGTTCTTC.

This clonotype has a handful of counts. The chain has TRBV7-9 and TRBJ2-7, with no clear D. The CDR3 has 14 amino acids. The germline V gene encodes CDR1 SEHNR and CDR2 FQNEAQ (reference sequence). Between the trimmed V and J ends, which lost 1 base and 6 bases, there was a span of 13 bases. The CDR3 region has the DNA TGTGCCAGCAGCTTAGACGGATGGCTGGGCGAGCAGTACTTC. Protein sequence: CASSLDGWLGEQYF.

This clonotype occurred a few times. The chain joins TRBV20-1 to TRBJ2-1; maybe TRBD1 (5 bases). The V gene lost 1 base and the J gene lost 0 bases, with 7 bases spanning the gap. Germline V CDR1 and CDR2: DFQATT, SNEGSKA (reference sequence). The CDR3 has 14 residues. The CDR3 is CSARGGSSYNEQFF. The CDR3 region has the DNA TGCAGTGCTAGAGGGGGCAGCTCCTACAATGAGCAGTTCTTC.